This TCR beta chain was observed in a study of blood T cell repertoires in COVID-19. V lost 0 bases to trimming and J lost 3 bases, with 14 bases between them. Germline CDR1 and CDR2: LGHDT and YNNKEL (reference sequence). This CDR3 spans 16 amino acids. Original methodology: Amplification with reference gene primers provided the estimates of nucleated cell counts. The data were produced by immunoSEQ multiplex PCR, yet TCRdb's version contains in-frame clones alone and is incomplete. The V and J calls and the clone size are those of that table, but D and trimming were determined from the DNA. This sample has 80,000 to 90,000 clones; more than 75% occur once, and the top ten carry 13% to 15%.

The chain employs TRBV3-1 (or the pseudogene TRBV3-2) and TRBJ1-1; D is unresolved. Specimen: peripheral blood. The sequence was obtained from a woman between 65 and 79 years old with acute or convalescent COVID-19. CDR3 residues: CASSQERGSEDTEAFF. CDR3 nucleotides: TGTGCCAGCAGCCAAGAGAGAGGGTCTGAGGACACTGAAGCTTTCTTT.